This T cell receptor (beta chain) stems from a study of T cell responses to AZD1222 COVID-19 vaccine. Broader study findings: Spike-spanning, vaccine-associated CD4 TCRs were dominant at 160-218 and 743-854. Recipients of AZD1222 seropositive at baseline numbered only five or six. Nearly half of spike-specific TCRs reportedly target unmutated variant regions.

Clones were read by immunoSEQ multiplex PCR, and TCRdb kept only the in-frame ones, dropping some. The sample comprises over 130,000 clones, 88% of which are singletons, and 2.5% to 3.5% rests with the top ten. Regarding this clone: Its antigen is undetermined.

The sample consisted of peripheral blood, taken 28 days after the second AZD1222 dose. This clonotype originated in an adult who received the AZD1222 COVID-19 vaccine.

The CDR3 region is CASTTGSGNTIYF. CDR3 bases: TGTGCCAGTACGACAGGGTCTGGAAACACCATATATTTT. This chain links TRBV19 with TRBJ1-3; TRBD1 matches 7 bases. This CDR3 has 13 residues. V trimming: 7 bases; J trimming: 1 base; junction bases outside the gene matches: 1. Germline lookup yields CDR1 LNHDA and CDR2 SQIVND (reference sequence).